The T cell receptor beta chain described here comes from a study of blood T cells in healthy people across ages (dated by TCRdb to between 2014 and 2016). Some background on the complete study: Template switching captured roughly one uniquely barcoded TCR beta cDNA molecule per two T cells in model experiments. The study measured age-related changes in TCR beta repertoire diversity using deep sequencing normalized with unique cDNA molecular identifiers. Donors were grouped into four age groups: young (average 16 years), middle-aged (roughly 38), aged (around 62) and long-lived (about 89). To avoid experimental bias, donors of different ages were distributed randomly across sequencing lanes. Two additional independent replicas of 1 million unique cDNA reads from the same blood draw were analyzed for two donors (one aged 18 to 30 and one aged 80 or older). What the study reported, not specific to this receptor: Estimates of total diversity from one million sequenced T cells were regarded as lower bounds and underestimates. Because donor CMV infection status was unknown, age-related changes in expanded clonotypes were potentially confounded. As age increased, observed TCR beta diversity per million T cells dropped in a roughly linear way, and a significant reduction was already evident by age about 40. Compared with the aged group, the long-lived group had more naive CD4+ T cells, fewer expanded clones and increased TCR diversity, a pattern suggesting age selection. Conclusive comparison of naive and antigen-experienced compartments was prevented by the profiling of bulk unsorted PBMCs. There was a strong correlation between observed TCR beta diversity and the percentage of naive T cells measured by flow cytometry.

The protocol used for the library was 5' RACE. Sequenced using an Illumina HiSeq 2500. A second PCR of roughly 7 to 12 cycles was performed with a sample-barcoded 5' primer and a J-beta primer mix. A unique molecular identifier was introduced onto each TCR beta cDNA molecule by a template-switch 5' adaptor carrying 12 random nucleotides. Each sample yielded at least 2.5 million CDR3-containing paired-end reads. The Mint cDNA synthesis kit, primed by a TRBC-specific oligonucleotide, was used to synthesize first-strand cDNA from all RNA. All cDNA was treated with uracil-DNA glycosylase and then went through a first 18-cycle PCR with the universal primers M1SS and BC2_uni_R. The study's own analysis went as follows. Each sample was normalized by randomly selecting 1 million high-quality reads, each carrying a distinct molecular identifier. Instead of being binned into consensus sequences, reads that shared molecular identifiers were thrown out. MiTCR, set to a Q25 quality threshold and the strictest error-elimination algorithm, was used for CDR3 identification, clonotype clustering and error correction. A nonparametric unseen species model with Euler transformation was used to estimate lower-bound total TCR beta diversity. The public reads were reanalyzed by TCRdb: fastp trimming at Q25, MiXCR alignment, in-frame beta chains only. Every entry covers one CDR3 protein and lists the most common genes and DNA from its rows. TCRdb's processing, not the study's, gives the V and J calls here. This sample comprises roughly 2 million distinct CDR3 sequences, roughly 50% of them detected only once. Jointly, the top ten make up approximately 2% of the sample.

Comment on this clonotype: It has no known antigen specificity. The record has no base qualities; no much larger clone is one base away.

At the junction V is shortened by 7 bases and J by 9 bases; bases outside the gene matches: 8. Measured from the cysteine to the phenylalanine, the CDR3 is 15 residues long. Only the CDR3 region is kept as DNA, spanning 45 bases read in frame from base 1. CDR1 and CDR2, looked up from the germline V gene, are MNHEY and SVGAGI. Systemically healthy Caucasian individuals from Russia, over 30 in total and aged about 6 to 95 years, were included as donors. Each donor gave 8 to 10 milliliters of peripheral blood, drawn into EDTA-treated Vacutainer tubes. Ficoll-Paque density-gradient centrifugation was used to isolate PBMCs, with at least 6.5 million obtained per sample. Trizol reagent was used to extract total RNA from PBMCs, with at least 6 micrograms per sample. Naive CD45RAhigh/CD27high T cell percentages were measured by flow cytometry on a PBMC aliquot from every donor.

This TCR came from a woman aged 40 to 50 in good health. Input material: blood. Recombination connected TRBV6-5 to TRBJ1-6, with 11 bases in between that match TRBD1. The DNA sequence is given as TGTGCCAGCACGGACAGGGGGCAGCGAGGTTCACCCCTCCACTTT. Its protein product is CASTDRGQRGSPLHF.